Listed below are T cell receptor beta chains from one sample, sequenced in a study of control samples from healthy donors and cancer patients. TCRdb's table, derived via immunoSEQ multiplex PCR, lists solely in-frame clones and lacks some. The sample has 130,000 to 150,000 clones; 91% are singletons. Sequencing was performed on blood. Receptors originate from a young man in good health. Both conserved end residues are trimmed from each CDR3. Rows may omit the clone size; those that give it use once, few, many or a size class.

j_call: TRBJ2-7
v_call: TRBV6-5
clone_size: -
cdr3_aa: ASRLLLAGGIEQY

j_call: TRBJ1-1
v_call: TRBV19
clone_size: -
cdr3_aa: ASSIAGGTEAF

j_call: TRBJ1-4
v_call: TRBV5-4
clone_size: -
cdr3_aa: ASSLAGATNEKLF

j_call: TRBJ2-7
v_call: TRBV5-1
clone_size: -
cdr3_aa: ASSFGTVTYEQY

j_call: TRBJ1-2
v_call: TRBV7-2
clone_size: -
cdr3_aa: ASSFLRDRILHGNGYT

j_call: TRBJ1-6
v_call: TRBV21-1
clone_size: -
cdr3_aa: ASSNMREPPLH

j_call: TRBJ1-6
v_call: TRBV7-2
clone_size: -
cdr3_aa: ASSTLDRGNSPLH

j_call: TRBJ2-7
v_call: TRBV7-3
clone_size: once
cdr3_aa: ASSPGQGLSYEQY

j_call: TRBJ2-7
v_call: TRBV12-3/TRBV12-4
clone_size: -
cdr3_aa: ASSYGGWEQY

j_call: TRBJ2-7
v_call: TRBV28
clone_size: -
cdr3_aa: ASSGDSSYEQY

j_call: TRBJ2-2
v_call: TRBV9
clone_size: once
cdr3_aa: ASSVFRLGTANTGELF

j_call: TRBJ1-2
v_call: TRBV28
clone_size: -
cdr3_aa: ASSFLSTRDGYT

j_call: TRBJ1-2
v_call: TRBV10-3
clone_size: -
cdr3_aa: AISDRQGAAGYT

j_call: TRBJ2-7
v_call: TRBV18
clone_size: -
cdr3_aa: ASSPDTGTGLKEQY

j_call: TRBJ1-4
v_call: TRBV9
clone_size: -
cdr3_aa: ASSASQGNNEKLF

j_call: TRBJ2-2
v_call: TRBV2
clone_size: -
cdr3_aa: ASRRGLGQGSTGELF

j_call: TRBJ2-7
v_call: TRBV3-1/TRBV3-2
clone_size: -
cdr3_aa: ASSQDLSLYEQY

j_call: TRBJ1-5
v_call: TRBV2
clone_size: -
cdr3_aa: ASREDSSNQPQH

j_call: TRBJ1-2
v_call: TRBV4-1
clone_size: -
cdr3_aa: ASSQKTLDRADYGYT

j_call: TRBJ2-1
v_call: TRBV11-3
clone_size: -
cdr3_aa: ASSPGTNNEQF

j_call: TRBJ2-2
v_call: TRBV6-6
clone_size: -
cdr3_aa: ASSYRVTGELF

j_call: TRBJ2-3
v_call: TRBV7-9
clone_size: -
cdr3_aa: ASSLGFTDTQY

j_call: TRBJ1-2
v_call: TRBV5-1
clone_size: once
cdr3_aa: ASSPREGANYGYT

j_call: TRBJ1-1
v_call: TRBV12-5
clone_size: -
cdr3_aa: ASATLTRQREAF

j_call: TRBJ1-2
v_call: TRBV30
clone_size: -
cdr3_aa: AWSSGTGDGYT

j_call: TRBJ2-1
v_call: TRBV3-1/TRBV3-2
clone_size: -
cdr3_aa: ASSQVLAKYNEQF

j_call: TRBJ1-2
v_call: TRBV6-1
clone_size: -
cdr3_aa: ASSEFLAEGSGYT

j_call: TRBJ1-2
v_call: TRBV2
clone_size: -
cdr3_aa: ASSEEARLGYT

j_call: TRBJ2-3
v_call: TRBV6-6
clone_size: -
cdr3_aa: ASSPTRLDRARSTDTQY

j_call: TRBJ1-1
v_call: TRBV24-1
clone_size: once
cdr3_aa: DHQGEIEAF

j_call: TRBJ1-3
v_call: TRBV11-2
clone_size: -
cdr3_aa: ASSRTVAGNTIY

j_call: TRBJ1-2
v_call: TRBV4-2
clone_size: -
cdr3_aa: ASSQNIGQGWGYT

j_call: TRBJ2-3
v_call: TRBV3-1/TRBV3-2
clone_size: -
cdr3_aa: ASSQGVTDTQY

j_call: TRBJ2-1
v_call: TRBV9
clone_size: -
cdr3_aa: ASSVLAGFDEQF

j_call: TRBJ1-1
v_call: TRBV13
clone_size: -
cdr3_aa: ASSLGNMNTEAF

j_call: TRBJ2-7
v_call: TRBV2
clone_size: few
cdr3_aa: ASSERTGEYEQY

j_call: TRBJ2-7
v_call: TRBV12-5
clone_size: -
cdr3_aa: ASGLPRDMGYEQY

j_call: TRBJ1-2
v_call: TRBV19
clone_size: -
cdr3_aa: ASSLNLRANYGYT

j_call: TRBJ2-3
v_call: TRBV5-1
clone_size: -
cdr3_aa: ASSLRGGRTQY

j_call: TRBJ1-4
v_call: TRBV4-1
clone_size: -
cdr3_aa: ASSQVGAALRTEEKLF

j_call: TRBJ2-1
v_call: TRBV19
clone_size: -
cdr3_aa: ASSADPLAGGNLGNEQF

j_call: TRBJ2-3
v_call: TRBV9
clone_size: -
cdr3_aa: ASSVGIGGFQSDTQY

j_call: TRBJ2-3
v_call: TRBV6-5
clone_size: -
cdr3_aa: ASRLAPTDTQY

j_call: TRBJ2-1
v_call: TRBV13
clone_size: once
cdr3_aa: ASSPYLGYGSYNEQF

j_call: TRBJ2-3
v_call: TRBV6-2/TRBV6-3
clone_size: -
cdr3_aa: ASSTPRLAGGADTQY

j_call: TRBJ1-1
v_call: TRBV28
clone_size: -
cdr3_aa: ASSLLVRNTEAF

j_call: TRBJ1-2
v_call: TRBV29-1
clone_size: -
cdr3_aa: SVGEPRNYGYT

j_call: TRBJ1-5
v_call: TRBV12-5
clone_size: -
cdr3_aa: ASGYGQGISQPQH

j_call: TRBJ1-6
v_call: TRBV20-1
clone_size: -
cdr3_aa: SASPRQGDNSPLH

j_call: TRBJ2-1
v_call: TRBV29-1
clone_size: -
cdr3_aa: SVVKGENEQF

j_call: TRBJ2-7
v_call: TRBV28
clone_size: -
cdr3_aa: ASSLWTWGNYEQY

j_call: TRBJ1-3
v_call: TRBV10-3
clone_size: -
cdr3_aa: AISDHSGNTIY

j_call: TRBJ1-1
v_call: TRBV19
clone_size: -
cdr3_aa: ASNLQAMNTEAF

j_call: TRBJ1-6
v_call: TRBV19
clone_size: -
cdr3_aa: ASSPSQGWNSPLH

j_call: TRBJ2-2
v_call: TRBV9
clone_size: -
cdr3_aa: ASSVEGHGELF

j_call: TRBJ2-3
v_call: TRBV7-9
clone_size: -
cdr3_aa: ASSLLTGGSTDTQY

j_call: TRBJ1-5
v_call: TRBV5-1
clone_size: -
cdr3_aa: ASSLDRGLDQPQH

j_call: TRBJ2-2
v_call: TRBV5-5
clone_size: -
cdr3_aa: ASSPKGVDTGELF

j_call: TRBJ2-7
v_call: TRBV5-1
clone_size: -
cdr3_aa: ASRQAGGRYEQY